Listed below are T cell receptor beta chains from one sample, sequenced in a study of T cell repertoires in cytomegalovirus infection. TCRdb analysed the reads with MiXCR anew, one entry per CDR3 protein. The profile shows just over 300,000 distinct CDR3 sequences, 17% of them singletons. Sequencing used PBMCs. These receptor sequences come from a human donor in good health (CMV status not recorded). Some clones in this sample may be carry-over from other donors' samples. Each CDR3 is given with its conserved first and last residue. The D gene is left open where the match is weak. Size values are once, few and many counts, or a class for expanded clones, and some rows have none.

j_call,v_call,clone_size,d_call,cdr3_aa,cdr3_nt
TRBJ1-2,TRBV20-1,.,.,CSARGVGTAPNGYTF,TGCAGTGCTAGAGGGGTAGGCACGGCCCCCAATGGCTACACCTTC
TRBJ2-2,TRBV28,.,.,CASNQQGPGELFF,TGTGCCAGCAACCAACAGGGCCCCGGGGAGCTGTTTTTT
TRBJ1-2,TRBV7-2,many,.,CASSLVESPYGYTF,TGTGCCAGCAGCTTAGTGGAGTCCCCCTATGGCTACACCTTC
TRBJ2-3,TRBV7-2,many,.,CASSSAPWDTQYF,TGTGCCAGCAGCTCGGCTCCGTGGGATACGCAGTATTTT
TRBJ2-7,TRBV7-9,many,.,CASSLVSGTVTYEQYF,TGTGCCAGCAGCTTAGTTTCGGGGACCGTAACCTACGAGCAGTACTTC
TRBJ1-4,TRBV14,.,TRBD1,CASSQPGQGPQEKLFF,TGTGCCAGCAGCCAACCGGGACAGGGTCCACAGGAAAAACTGTTTTTT
TRBJ1-1,TRBV7-9,many,.,CASSSGLTNTEAFF,TGTGCCAGCAGTTCAGGGCTTACGAACACTGAAGCTTTCTTT
TRBJ2-4,TRBV7-8,.,.,CASARTGVAKNIQYF,TGTGCCAGCGCTCGGACGGGGGTGGCCAAAAACATTCAGTACTTC
TRBJ2-1,TRBV6-4,.,TRBD2,CASSSGGANEQFF,TGTGCCAGCTCGAGCGGGGGGGCAAATGAGCAGTTCTTC
TRBJ2-3,TRBV20-1,.,.,CSAQTLRAHTDTQYF,TGCAGTGCACAGACCCTAAGGGCACACACAGATACGCAGTATTTT
TRBJ2-1,TRBV19,.,.,CASSIGGWGNEQFF,TGTGCCAGTAGTATAGGCGGTTGGGGCAATGAGCAGTTCTTC
TRBJ2-1,TRBV29-1,few,TRBD1,CSVRGRGSTSEYNEQFF,TGCAGCGTTCGGGGCAGGGGGAGCACTAGTGAATACAATGAGCAGTTCTTC
TRBJ2-7,TRBV7-2,few,.,CASSLSLGAPYEQYF,TGTGCCAGCAGCCTCTCCTTGGGCGCACCCTACGAGCAGTACTTC
TRBJ2-1,TRBV6-2/TRBV6-3,.,TRBD2,CASSYSFAGGRDEQFF,TGTGCCAGCAGTTACTCGTTTGCGGGGGGCCGCGATGAGCAGTTCTTC
TRBJ1-3,TRBV6-1,.,.,CASSPSRGSGNTIYF,TGTGCCAGCAGTCCCTCCCGCGGCTCTGGAAACACCATATATTTT
TRBJ1-1,TRBV2,.,.,CASSERAEPRREAFF,TGTGCCAGCAGTGAAAGGGCGGAGCCGAGGCGTGAGGCTTTCTTT
TRBJ1-6,TRBV27,few,.,CASSKGAVSYNSPLHF,TGTGCCAGCAGCAAAGGGGCGGTCTCCTATAATTCACCCCTCCACTTT
TRBJ2-1,TRBV7-9,.,TRBD2,CASSSPGLAPNEQFF,TGTGCCAGCAGCTCGCCGGGACTAGCACCCAATGAGCAGTTCTTC
TRBJ1-5,TRBV20-1,.,.,CSAFGTASNQPQHF,TGCAGTGCTTTCGGGACCGCGAGCAATCAGCCCCAGCATTTT
TRBJ2-2,TRBV7-6,many,TRBD1,CASSPSQGAGELFF,TGTGCCAGCAGCCCATCACAGGGGGCCGGGGAGCTGTTTTTT
TRBJ2-7,TRBV7-2,many,.,CASSRDDSGLPYEQYF,TGTGCCAGCAGCAGAGATGACAGTGGATTACCCTACGAGCAGTACTTC
TRBJ2-2,TRBV12-3/TRBV12-4,.,TRBD1,CASSVSGQHTGELFF,TGTGCCAGCAGTGTCTCGGGACAGCACACCGGGGAGCTGTTTTTT
TRBJ2-5,TRBV5-1,many,.,CASSLGVRTDQETQYF,TGCGCCAGCAGCTTGGGGGTAAGGACAGACCAAGAGACCCAGTACTTC
TRBJ2-6,TRBV5-4,.,.,CASSSPWLSGANVLTF,TGTGCCAGCAGCTCCCCGTGGCTCTCTGGGGCCAACGTCCTGACTTTC
TRBJ2-1,TRBV5-1,.,TRBD2,CASRNSGGAQSYNEQFF,TGCGCCAGCAGGAATAGCGGGGGGGCCCAGTCCTACAATGAGCAGTTCTTC
TRBJ1-1,TRBV29-1,.,TRBD1,CSAQTGLNTEAFF,TGCAGCGCCCAGACAGGGCTGAACACTGAAGCTTTCTTT
TRBJ2-3,TRBV6-1,many,.,CASTGRDTQYF,TGTGCCAGCACGGGGAGAGATACGCAGTATTTT
TRBJ2-2,TRBV4-3,.,.,CASSQGPGTNTGELFF,TGCGCCAGCAGCCAAGGGCCGGGAACGAACACCGGGGAGCTGTTTTTT
TRBJ1-4,TRBV6-5,.,TRBD1,CASSLGQGRLAKLFF,TGTGCCAGCAGCCTCGGACAGGGCAGGTTGGCAAAACTGTTTTTT
TRBJ2-1,TRBV20-1,few,TRBD2,CSAQLAGGLNEQFF,TGCAGTGCCCAACTAGCGGGGGGGCTCAATGAGCAGTTCTTC
TRBJ1-4,TRBV6-1,.,.,CASSAAGIFEKLFF,TGTGCCAGCAGTGCGGCAGGGATTTTTGAAAAACTGTTTTTT
TRBJ2-1,TRBV7-9,many,.,CASTPRWQFLYNEQFF,TGTGCCAGCACCCCCCGGTGGCAGTTTCTGTACAATGAGCAGTTCTTC
TRBJ2-1,TRBV20-1,many,TRBD2,CSAPPRGGYSYEQFF,TGCAGTGCTCCCCCTCGGGGGGGTTACTCCTATGAGCAGTTCTTC
TRBJ1-1,TRBV7-6,.,TRBD1,CASSLGRGLDTEAFF,TGTGCCAGCAGCTTAGGCAGGGGGCTAGACACTGAAGCTTTCTTT
TRBJ1-6,TRBV28,.,.,CASSLWGANNSPLHF,TGTGCCAGCAGTTTATGGGGGGCCAATAATTCACCCCTCCACTTT
TRBJ2-5,TRBV6-5,few,TRBD2,CASSLLGTSGEETQYF,TGTGCCAGCAGTTTACTCGGGACTAGCGGCGAAGAGACCCAGTACTTC
TRBJ1-5,TRBV28,.,.,CASGETDSNQPQHF,TGTGCCAGCGGAGAGACAGATAGCAATCAGCCCCAGCATTTT
TRBJ1-1,TRBV19,few,.,CASSMAQVSTEAFF,TGTGCCAGTAGTATGGCGCAGGTATCCACTGAAGCTTTCTTT
TRBJ1-1,TRBV24-1,.,.,CATSEVGQEAFF,TGTGCCACCAGTGAAGTTGGACAGGAAGCTTTCTTT
TRBJ2-7,TRBV7-2,many,TRBD1,CASLRQGETYEQYF,TGTGCCTCCCTCCGGCAGGGGGAAACCTACGAGCAGTACTTC
TRBJ2-2,TRBV12-3/TRBV12-4,.,.,CARSLLVTGELFF,TGTGCCAGGAGTTTATTGGTCACCGGGGAGCTGTTTTTT